This T cell receptor (beta chain) derives from a study of T cell responses to AZD1222 COVID-19 vaccine. Study outcomes and limitations: Reportedly, close to half of spike-specific TCRs are directed against unmutated variant regions. Among vaccine-associated CD4 TCRs, coverage spanned spike, with dominance at 160-218 and 743-854. Clonal diversity was possibly underestimated; the donors were predominantly white British and more often female.

Measured with immunoSEQ multiplex PCR; TCRdb has only the in-frame clones, and not every one. The sample records 150,000 to 180,000 clones, less than 90% being singletons. A remark on this clone: Its antigen is unknown.

CDR3 size: 14 residues. Germline CDR1 and CDR2: WSHSY and SAAADI. V lost 2 bases, J lost 5 bases, and 12 bases lay in between. The sample consisted of peripheral blood, taken on day 0 of MenACWY control vaccination. This sequence was found in an adult in good health. This chain joins TRBV10-2 and TRBJ1-1; D call uncertain. CDR3 in amino acids: CASSEPTSGTEAFF. CDR3 coding DNA: TGCGCCAGCAGTGAGCCGACCAGCGGGACTGAAGCTTTCTTT.